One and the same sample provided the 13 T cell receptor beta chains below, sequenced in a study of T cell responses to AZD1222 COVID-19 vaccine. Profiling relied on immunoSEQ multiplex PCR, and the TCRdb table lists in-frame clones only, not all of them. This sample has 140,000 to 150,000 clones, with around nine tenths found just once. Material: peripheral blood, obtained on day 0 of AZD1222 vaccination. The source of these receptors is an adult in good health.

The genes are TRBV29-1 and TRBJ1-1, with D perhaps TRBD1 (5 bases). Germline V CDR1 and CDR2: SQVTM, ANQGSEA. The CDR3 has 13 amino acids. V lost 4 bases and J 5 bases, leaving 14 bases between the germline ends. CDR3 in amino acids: CSVVGGRRTEAFF. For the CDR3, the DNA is TGCAGCGTTGTGGGGGGTCGACGGACTGAAGCTTTCTTT.

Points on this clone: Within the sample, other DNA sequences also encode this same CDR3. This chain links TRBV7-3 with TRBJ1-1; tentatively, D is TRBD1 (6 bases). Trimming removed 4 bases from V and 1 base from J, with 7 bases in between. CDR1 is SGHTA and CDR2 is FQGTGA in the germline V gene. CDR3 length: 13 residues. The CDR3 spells CASSSQGNTEAFF. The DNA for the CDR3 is TGTGCCAGCAGCTCACAGGGGAACACTGAAGCTTTCTTT.

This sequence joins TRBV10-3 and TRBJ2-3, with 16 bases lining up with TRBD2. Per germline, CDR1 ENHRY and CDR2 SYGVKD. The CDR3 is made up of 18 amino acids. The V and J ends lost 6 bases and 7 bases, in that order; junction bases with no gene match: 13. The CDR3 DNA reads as TGTGCCATCAGGTCACCGGGACTAGCGGGGGGGCGAGGTAATACGCAGTATTTT. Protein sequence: CAIRSPGLAGGRGNTQYF.

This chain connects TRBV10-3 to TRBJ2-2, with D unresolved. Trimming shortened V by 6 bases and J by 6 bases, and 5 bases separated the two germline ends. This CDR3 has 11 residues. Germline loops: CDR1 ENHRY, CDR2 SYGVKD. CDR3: CAIRTAGELFF. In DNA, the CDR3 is TGTGCCATCAGGACGGCCGGGGAGCTGTTTTTT.

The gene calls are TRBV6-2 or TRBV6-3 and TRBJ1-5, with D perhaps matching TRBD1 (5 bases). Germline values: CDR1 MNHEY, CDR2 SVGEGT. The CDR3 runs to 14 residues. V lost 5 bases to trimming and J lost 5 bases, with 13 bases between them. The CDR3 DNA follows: TGTGCCAGCAGTATTACGGGGCCCTATCAGCCCCAGCATTTT. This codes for CASSITGPYQPQHF.

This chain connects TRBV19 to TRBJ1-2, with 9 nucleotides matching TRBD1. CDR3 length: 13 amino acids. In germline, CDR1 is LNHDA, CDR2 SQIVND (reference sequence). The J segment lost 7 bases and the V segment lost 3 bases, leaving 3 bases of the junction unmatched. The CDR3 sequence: CASSMGQGTGYTF. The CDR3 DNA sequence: TGTGCCAGTAGTATGGGACAGGGTACTGGCTACACCTTC.

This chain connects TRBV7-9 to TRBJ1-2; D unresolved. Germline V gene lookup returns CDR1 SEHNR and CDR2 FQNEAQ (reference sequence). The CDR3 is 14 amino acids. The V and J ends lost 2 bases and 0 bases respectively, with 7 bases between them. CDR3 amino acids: CASSLSDSNYGYTF. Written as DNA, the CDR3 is TGTGCCAGCAGCTTATCGGACTCTAACTATGGCTACACCTTC.

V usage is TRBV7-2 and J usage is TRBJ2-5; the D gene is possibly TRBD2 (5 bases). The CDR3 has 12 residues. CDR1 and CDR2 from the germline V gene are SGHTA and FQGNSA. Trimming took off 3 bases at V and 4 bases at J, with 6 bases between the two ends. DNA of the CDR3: TGTGCCAGCAGCTTGAGCGGAGAGACCCAGTACTTC. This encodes CASSLSGETQYF.

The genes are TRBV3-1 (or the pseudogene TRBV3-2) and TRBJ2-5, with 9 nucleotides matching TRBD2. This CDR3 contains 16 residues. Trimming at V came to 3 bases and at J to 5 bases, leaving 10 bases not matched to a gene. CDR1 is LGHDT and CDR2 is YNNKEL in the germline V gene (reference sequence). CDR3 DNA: TGTGCCAGCAGCCATACCGGGCGGGGGGGATCGGAGACCCAGTACTTC. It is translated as CASSHTGRGGSETQYF.

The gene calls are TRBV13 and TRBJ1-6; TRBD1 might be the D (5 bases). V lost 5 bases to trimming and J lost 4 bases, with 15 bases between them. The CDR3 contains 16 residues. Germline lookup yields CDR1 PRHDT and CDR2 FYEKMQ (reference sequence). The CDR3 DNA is TGTGCCAGCAGCCCTGGGGGAAGAGCGTATAATTCACCCCTCCACTTT. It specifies CASSPGGRAYNSPLHF.

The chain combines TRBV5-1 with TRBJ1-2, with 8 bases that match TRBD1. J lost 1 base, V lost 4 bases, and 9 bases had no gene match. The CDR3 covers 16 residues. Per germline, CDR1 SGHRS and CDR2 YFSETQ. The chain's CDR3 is CASSPRQGADNYGYTF. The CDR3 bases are TGCGCCAGCAGCCCCCGTCAGGGGGCGGATAACTATGGCTACACCTTC.

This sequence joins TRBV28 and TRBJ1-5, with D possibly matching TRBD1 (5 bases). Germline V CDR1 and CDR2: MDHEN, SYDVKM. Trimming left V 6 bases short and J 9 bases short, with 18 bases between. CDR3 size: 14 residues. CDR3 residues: CASSRDASRGPQHF. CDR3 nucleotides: TGTGCCAGCAGCCGGGACGCTTCGAGGGGGCCCCAGCATTTT.

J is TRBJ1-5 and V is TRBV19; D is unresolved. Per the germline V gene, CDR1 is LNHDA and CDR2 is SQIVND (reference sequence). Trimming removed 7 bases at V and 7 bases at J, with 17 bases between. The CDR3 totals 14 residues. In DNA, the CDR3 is TGTGCCAGTACCCCCCCCATGGTAGGGCAGCCCCAGCATTTT. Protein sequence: CASTPPMVGQPQHF.